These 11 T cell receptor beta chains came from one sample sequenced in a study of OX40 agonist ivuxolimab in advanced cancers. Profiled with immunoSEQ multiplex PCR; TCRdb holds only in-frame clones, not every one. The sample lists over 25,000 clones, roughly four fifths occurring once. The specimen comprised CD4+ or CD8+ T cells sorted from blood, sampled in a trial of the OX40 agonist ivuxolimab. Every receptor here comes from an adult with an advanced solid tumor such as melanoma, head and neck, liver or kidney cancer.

As DNA, the CDR3 is TGTGCCAGCAGTTTCCGGGACAGGGGTTACAATCAGCCCCAGCATTTT. Its translation is CASSFRDRGYNQPQHF. The V call is TRBV28, the J call TRBJ1-5; TRBD1 matches at 10 bases. V gave up 3 bases and J gave up 3 bases; unmatched junction bases: 5. The CDR3 is 16 residues long. The V gene's germline CDR1 is MDHEN and CDR2 SYDVKM. Together with reference TRBV28 and TRBJ1-5, the CDR3 gives the full variable domain: DVKVTQSSRYLVKRTGEKVFLECVQDMDHENMFWYRQDPGLGLRLIYFSYDVKMKEKGDIPEGYSVSREKKERFSLILESASTNQTSMYLCASSFRDRGYNQPQHFGDGTRLSIL.

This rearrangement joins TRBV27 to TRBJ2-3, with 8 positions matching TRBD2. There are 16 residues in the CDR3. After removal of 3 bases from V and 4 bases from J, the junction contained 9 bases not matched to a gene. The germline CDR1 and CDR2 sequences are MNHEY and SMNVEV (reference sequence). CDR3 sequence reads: CASSLQSRGGPDTQYF. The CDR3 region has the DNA TGTGCCAGCAGTTTGCAGTCACGGGGGGGCCCAGATACGCAGTATTTT.

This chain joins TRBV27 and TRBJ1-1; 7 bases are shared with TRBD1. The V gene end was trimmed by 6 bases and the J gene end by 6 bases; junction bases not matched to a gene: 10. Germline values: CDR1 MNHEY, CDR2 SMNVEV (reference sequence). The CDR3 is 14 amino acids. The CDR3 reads CASSRGGSGSEAFF. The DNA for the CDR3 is TGTGCCAGCAGCAGGGGGGGGAGTGGGTCTGAAGCTTTCTTT.

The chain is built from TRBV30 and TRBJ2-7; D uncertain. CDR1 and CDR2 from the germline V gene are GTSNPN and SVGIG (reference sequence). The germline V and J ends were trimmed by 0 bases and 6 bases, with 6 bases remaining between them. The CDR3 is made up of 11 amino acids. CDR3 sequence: CAWSVSSEQYF. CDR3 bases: TGTGCCTGGAGTGTGAGCTCCGAGCAGTACTTC. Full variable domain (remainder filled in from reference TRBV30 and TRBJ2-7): SQTIHQWPATLVQPVGSPLSLECTVEGTSNPNLYWYRQAAGRGLQLLFYSVGIGQISSEVPQNLSASRPQDRQFILSSKKLLLSDSGFYLCAWSVSSEQYFGPGTRLTVT.

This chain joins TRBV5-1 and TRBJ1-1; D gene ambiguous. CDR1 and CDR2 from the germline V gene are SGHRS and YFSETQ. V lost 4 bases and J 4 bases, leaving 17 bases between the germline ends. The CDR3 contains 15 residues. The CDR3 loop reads CASSTTTNGGTEAFF. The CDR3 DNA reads TGCGCCAGCAGCACCACGACAAACGGCGGCACTGAAGCTTTCTTT.

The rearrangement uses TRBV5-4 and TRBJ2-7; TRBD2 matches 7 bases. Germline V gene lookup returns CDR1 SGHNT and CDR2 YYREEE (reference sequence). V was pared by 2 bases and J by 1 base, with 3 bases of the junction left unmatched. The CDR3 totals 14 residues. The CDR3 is CASSFSSGSYEQYF. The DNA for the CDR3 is TGTGCCAGCAGCTTCTCTAGCGGTTCCTACGAGCAGTACTTC.

The CDR3 nucleotides read TGTGCCAGCAGCCAAGGCGGCAGGGCTAACTATGGCTACACCTTC. Its translation is CASSQGGRANYGYTF. The chain is built from TRBV4-2 and TRBJ1-2; maybe TRBD1 (5 bases). Germline CDR1 reads LGHNA; CDR2 reads YNFKEQ. CDR3 length: 15 residues. V was cut by 1 base and J by 0 bases, with 9 bases left in between.

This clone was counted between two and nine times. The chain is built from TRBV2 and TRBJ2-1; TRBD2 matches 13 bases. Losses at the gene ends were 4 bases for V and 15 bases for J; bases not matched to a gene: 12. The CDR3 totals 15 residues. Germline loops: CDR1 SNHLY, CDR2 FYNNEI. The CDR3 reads CASSGTSGGAILLFF. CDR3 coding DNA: TGTGCCAGCAGTGGAACTAGCGGGGGGGCAATCCTGTTGTTCTTC.

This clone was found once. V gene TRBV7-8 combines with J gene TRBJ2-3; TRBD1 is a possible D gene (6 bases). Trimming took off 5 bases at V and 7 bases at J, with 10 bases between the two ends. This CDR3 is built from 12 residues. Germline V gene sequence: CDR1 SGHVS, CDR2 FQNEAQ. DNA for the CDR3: TGTGCCAGCAGCGGGGACACTCATACGCAGTATTTT. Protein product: CASSGDTHTQYF.

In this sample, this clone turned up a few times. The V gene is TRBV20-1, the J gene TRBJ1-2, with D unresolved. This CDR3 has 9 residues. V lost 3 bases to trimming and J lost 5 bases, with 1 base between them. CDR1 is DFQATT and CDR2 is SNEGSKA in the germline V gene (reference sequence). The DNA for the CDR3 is TGCAGTGCTAGTTATGGCTACACCTTC. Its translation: CSASYGYTF.

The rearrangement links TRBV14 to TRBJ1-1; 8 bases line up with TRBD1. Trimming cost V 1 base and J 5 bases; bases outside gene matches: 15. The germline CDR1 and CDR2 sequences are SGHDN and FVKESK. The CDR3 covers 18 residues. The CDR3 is CASSQGLGRGLVGTEAFF. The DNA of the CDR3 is TGTGCCAGCAGCCAAGGACTTGGCAGGGGGCTCGTTGGGACTGAAGCTTTCTTT.